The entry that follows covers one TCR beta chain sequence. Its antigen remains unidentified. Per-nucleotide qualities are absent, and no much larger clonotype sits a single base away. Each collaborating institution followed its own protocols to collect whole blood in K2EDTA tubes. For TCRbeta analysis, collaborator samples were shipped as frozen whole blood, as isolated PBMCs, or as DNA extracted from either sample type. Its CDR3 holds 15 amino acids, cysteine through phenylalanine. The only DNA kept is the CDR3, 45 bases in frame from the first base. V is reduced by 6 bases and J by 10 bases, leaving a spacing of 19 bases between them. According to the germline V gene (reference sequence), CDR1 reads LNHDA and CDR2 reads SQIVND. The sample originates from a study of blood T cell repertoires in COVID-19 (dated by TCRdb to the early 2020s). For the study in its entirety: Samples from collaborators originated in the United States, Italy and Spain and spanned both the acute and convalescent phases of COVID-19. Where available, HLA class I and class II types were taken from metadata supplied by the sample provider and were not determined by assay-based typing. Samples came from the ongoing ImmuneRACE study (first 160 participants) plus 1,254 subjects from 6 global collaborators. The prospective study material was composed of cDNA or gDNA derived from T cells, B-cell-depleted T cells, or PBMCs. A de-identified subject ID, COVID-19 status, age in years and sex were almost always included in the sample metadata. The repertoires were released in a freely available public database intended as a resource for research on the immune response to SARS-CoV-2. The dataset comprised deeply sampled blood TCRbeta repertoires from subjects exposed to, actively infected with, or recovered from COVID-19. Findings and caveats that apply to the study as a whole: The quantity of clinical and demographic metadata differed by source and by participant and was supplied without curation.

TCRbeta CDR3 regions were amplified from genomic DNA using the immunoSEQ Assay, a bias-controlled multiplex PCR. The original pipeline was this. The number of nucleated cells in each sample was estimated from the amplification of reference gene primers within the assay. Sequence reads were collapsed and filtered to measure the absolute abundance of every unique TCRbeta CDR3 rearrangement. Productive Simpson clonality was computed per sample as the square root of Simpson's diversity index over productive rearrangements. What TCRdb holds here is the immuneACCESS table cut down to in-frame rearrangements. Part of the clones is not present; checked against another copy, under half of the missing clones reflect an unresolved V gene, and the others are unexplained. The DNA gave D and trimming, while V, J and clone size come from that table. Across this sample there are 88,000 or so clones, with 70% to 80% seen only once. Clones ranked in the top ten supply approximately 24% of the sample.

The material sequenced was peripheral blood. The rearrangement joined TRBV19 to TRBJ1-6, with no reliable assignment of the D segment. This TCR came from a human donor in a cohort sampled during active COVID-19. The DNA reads TGTGCCAGTAGCCAGTCGTTGGGATCGGGATCACCCCTCCACTTT. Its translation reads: CASSQSLGSGSPLHF. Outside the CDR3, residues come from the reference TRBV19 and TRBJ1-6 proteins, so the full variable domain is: DGGITQSPKYLFRKEGQNVTLSCEQNLNHDAMYWYRQDPGQGLRLIYYSQIVNDFQKGDIAEGYSVSREKKESFPLTVTSAQKNPTAFYLCASSQSLGSGSPLHFGNGTRLTVT.